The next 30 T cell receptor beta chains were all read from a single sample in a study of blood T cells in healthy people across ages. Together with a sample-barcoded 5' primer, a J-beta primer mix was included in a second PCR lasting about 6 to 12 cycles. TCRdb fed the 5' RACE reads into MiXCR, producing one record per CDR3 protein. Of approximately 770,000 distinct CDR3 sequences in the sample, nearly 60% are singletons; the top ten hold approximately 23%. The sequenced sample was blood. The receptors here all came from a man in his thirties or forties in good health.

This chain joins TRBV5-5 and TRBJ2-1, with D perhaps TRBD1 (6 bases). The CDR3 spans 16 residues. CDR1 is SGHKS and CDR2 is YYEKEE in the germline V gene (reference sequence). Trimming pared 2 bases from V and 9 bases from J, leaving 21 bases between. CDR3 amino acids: CASSLAGARGTGEQFF. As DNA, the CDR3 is TGTGCCAGCAGCTTAGCCGGGGCCAGGGGAACAGGTGAGCAGTTCTTC.

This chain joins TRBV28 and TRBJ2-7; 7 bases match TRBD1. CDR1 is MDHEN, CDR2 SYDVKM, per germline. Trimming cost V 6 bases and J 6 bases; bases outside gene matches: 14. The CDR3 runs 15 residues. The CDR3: CASSHSRQGRSEQYF. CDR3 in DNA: TGTGCCAGCAGCCACTCCCGACAGGGTCGGAGCGAGCAGTACTTC.

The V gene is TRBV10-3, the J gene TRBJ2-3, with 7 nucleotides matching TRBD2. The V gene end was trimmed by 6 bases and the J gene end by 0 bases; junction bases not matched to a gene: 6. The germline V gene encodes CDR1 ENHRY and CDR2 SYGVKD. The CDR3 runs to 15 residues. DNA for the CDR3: TGTGCCATCAGAGGAAGCGGGGTGAGCACAGATACGCAGTATTTT. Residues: CAIRGSGVSTDTQYF.

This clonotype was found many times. The chain's CDR3 is CASSLQDSTYGYTF. The DNA for the CDR3 is TGCGCCAGCAGCTTGCAGGACAGCACCTATGGCTACACCTTC. The chain employs TRBV5-1 and TRBJ1-2, with D maybe TRBD1 (6 bases). V was trimmed by 1 base and J by 4 bases, leaving 11 bases between them. From germline, CDR1 is SGHRS and CDR2 YFSETQ. The CDR3 has 14 residues.

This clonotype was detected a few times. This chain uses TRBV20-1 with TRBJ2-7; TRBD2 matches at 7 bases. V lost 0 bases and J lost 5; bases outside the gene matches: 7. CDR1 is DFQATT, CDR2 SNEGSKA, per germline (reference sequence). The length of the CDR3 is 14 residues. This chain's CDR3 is CSARDNSGVNEQYF. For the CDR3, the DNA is TGCAGTGCTAGAGATAACAGCGGGGTTAACGAGCAGTACTTC.

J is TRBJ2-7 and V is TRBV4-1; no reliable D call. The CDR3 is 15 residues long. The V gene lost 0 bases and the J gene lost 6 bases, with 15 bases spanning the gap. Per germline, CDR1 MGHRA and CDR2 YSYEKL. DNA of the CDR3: TGCGCCAGCAGCCAAGACCCGGCCTTTCCCGGCGAGCAGTACTTC. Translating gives CASSQDPAFPGEQYF.

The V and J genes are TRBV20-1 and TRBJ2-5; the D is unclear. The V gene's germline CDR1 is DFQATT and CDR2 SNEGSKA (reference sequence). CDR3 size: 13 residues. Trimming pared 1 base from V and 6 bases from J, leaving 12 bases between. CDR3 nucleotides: TGCAGTGCTAGAGCGATTAGCATGAAGACCCAGTACTTC. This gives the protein CSARAISMKTQYF.

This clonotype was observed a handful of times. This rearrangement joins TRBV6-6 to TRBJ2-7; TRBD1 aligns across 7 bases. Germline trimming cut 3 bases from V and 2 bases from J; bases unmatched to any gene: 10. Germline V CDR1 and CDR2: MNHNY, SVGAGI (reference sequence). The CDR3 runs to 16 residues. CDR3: CASSYPPGTVPYEQYF. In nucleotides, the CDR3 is TGTGCCAGCAGTTATCCACCCGGGACAGTGCCCTACGAGCAGTACTTC.

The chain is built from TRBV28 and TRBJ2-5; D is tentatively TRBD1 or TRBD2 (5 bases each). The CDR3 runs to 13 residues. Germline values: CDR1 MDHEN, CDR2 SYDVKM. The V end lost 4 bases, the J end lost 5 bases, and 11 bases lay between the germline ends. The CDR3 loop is CASSSRDVETQYF. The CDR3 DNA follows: TGTGCCAGCAGTTCACGGGACGTTGAGACCCAGTACTTC. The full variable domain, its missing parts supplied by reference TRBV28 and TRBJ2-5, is DVKVTQSSRYLVKRTGEKVFLECVQDMDHENMFWYRQDPGLGLRLIYFSYDVKMKEKGDIPEGYSVSREKKERFSLILESASTNQTSMYLCASSSRDVETQYFGPGTRLLVL.

The CDR3 nucleotides are TGTGCCAGCAGTCTTGACGGGACGGTGGCAGATACGCAGTATTTT. Protein: CASSLDGTVADTQYF. V is TRBV7-2 and J is TRBJ2-3; the D call may be TRBD1 or TRBD2 (5 bases each). CDR3 size: 15 residues. With 6 bases removed from V and 4 bases from J, the gap between germline ends came to 17 bases. Germline V gene sequence: CDR1 SGHTA, CDR2 FQGNSA.

The CDR3 is CASSPNNSGNSPLHF. Here the CDR3 DNA reads TGTGCCAGCAGTCCGAATAACAGTGGTAATTCACCCCTCCACTTT. This chain uses TRBV6-6 with TRBJ1-6; D remains ambiguous. This CDR3 has 15 residues. Trimming left V 5 bases short and J 6 bases short, with 14 bases between. Germline V CDR1 and CDR2: MNHNY, SVGAGI (reference sequence).

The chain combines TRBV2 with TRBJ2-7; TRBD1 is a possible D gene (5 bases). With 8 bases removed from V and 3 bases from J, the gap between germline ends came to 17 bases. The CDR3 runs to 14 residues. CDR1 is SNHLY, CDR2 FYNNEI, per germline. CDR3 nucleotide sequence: TGTGCCAGCGAGGCTTTGGACACGAACTACGAGCAGTACTTC. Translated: CASEALDTNYEQYF.

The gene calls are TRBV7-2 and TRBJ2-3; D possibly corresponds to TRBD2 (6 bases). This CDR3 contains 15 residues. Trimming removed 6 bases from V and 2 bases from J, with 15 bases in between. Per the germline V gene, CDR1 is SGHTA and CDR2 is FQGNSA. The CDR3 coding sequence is TGTGCCAGCAGACATGAGGCGGGGATCACAGATACGCAGTATTTT. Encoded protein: CASRHEAGITDTQYF.

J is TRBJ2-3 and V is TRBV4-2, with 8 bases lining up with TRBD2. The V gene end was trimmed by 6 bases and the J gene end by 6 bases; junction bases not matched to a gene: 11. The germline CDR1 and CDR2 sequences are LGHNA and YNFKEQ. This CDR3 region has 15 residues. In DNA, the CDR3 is TGTGCCAGCAGACGTGAGGTAGCGGGGCTGGATACGCAGTATTTT. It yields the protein CASRREVAGLDTQYF.

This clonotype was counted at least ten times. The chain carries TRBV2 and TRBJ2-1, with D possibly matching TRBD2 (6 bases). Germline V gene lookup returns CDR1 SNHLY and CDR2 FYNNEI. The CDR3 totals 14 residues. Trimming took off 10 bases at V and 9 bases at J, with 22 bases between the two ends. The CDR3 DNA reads TGTGCCAAGCAGGTAGCGCAAGGAGGGAGTGAGCAGTTCTTC. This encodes CAKQVAQGGSEQFF.

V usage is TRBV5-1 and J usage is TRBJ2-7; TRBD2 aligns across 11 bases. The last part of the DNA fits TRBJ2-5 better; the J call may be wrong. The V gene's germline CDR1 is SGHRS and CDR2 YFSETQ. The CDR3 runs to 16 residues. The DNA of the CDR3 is TGCGCCAGCAGGGACTATAGCGGGAGGGCCGGTGAGACCCAGTACTTC. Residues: CASRDYSGRAGETQYF.

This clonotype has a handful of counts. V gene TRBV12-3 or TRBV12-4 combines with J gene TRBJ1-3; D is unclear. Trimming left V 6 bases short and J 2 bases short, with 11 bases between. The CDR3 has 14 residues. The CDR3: CASSLRGAGNTIYF. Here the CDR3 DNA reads TGTGCCAGCAGCCTCCGCGGGGCTGGAAACACCATATATTTT.

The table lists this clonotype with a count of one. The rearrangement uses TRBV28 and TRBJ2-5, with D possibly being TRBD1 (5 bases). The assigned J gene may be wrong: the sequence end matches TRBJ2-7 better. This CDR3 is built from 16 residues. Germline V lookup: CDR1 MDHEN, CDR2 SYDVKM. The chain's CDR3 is CASSHSKGLRTYEQYF. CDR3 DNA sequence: TGTGCCAGCAGCCACTCGAAGGGGTTAAGAACCTACGAGCAGTACTTC.

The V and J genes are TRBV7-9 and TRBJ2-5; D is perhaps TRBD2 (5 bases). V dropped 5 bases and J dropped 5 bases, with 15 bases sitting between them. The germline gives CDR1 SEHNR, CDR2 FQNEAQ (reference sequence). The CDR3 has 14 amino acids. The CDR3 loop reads CASSPGIHPETQYF. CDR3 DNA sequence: TGTGCCAGCAGCCCGGGGATTCACCCCGAGACCCAGTACTTC.

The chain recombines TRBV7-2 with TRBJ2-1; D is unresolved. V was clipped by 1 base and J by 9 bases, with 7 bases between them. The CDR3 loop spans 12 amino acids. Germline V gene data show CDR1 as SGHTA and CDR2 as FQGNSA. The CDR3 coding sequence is TGTGCCAGCAGCTTAGGAGTGAGTGAGCAGTTCTTC. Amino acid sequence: CASSLGVSEQFF.

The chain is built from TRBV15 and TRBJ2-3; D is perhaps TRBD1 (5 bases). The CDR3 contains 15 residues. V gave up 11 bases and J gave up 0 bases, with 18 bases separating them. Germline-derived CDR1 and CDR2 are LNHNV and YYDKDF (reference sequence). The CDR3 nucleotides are TGTGCCTCAGGACCGACCAGGGCCAGCACAGATACGCAGTATTTT. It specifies CASGPTRASTDTQYF.

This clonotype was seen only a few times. CDR3 coding DNA: TGTGCCAGCAGCCCTAGGATTCTGCGGGAGGGGAACAGGGGCGAGTACTTC. As protein: CASSPRILREGNRGEYF. The V gene is TRBV7-2, the J gene TRBJ2-5; TRBD2 matches 9 bases. V lost 5 bases to trimming and J lost 12 bases; unmatched junction nucleotides: 22. Germline CDR1 and CDR2: SGHTA and FQGNSA. This CDR3 comprises 17 residues. The full variable domain, with the rest looked up from reference TRBV7-2 and TRBJ2-5, is GAGVSQSPSNKVTEKGKDVELRCDPISGHTALYWYRQSLGQGLEFLIYFQGNSAPDKSGLPSDRFSAERTGGSVSTLTIQRTQQEDSAVYLCASSPRILREGNRGEYFGPGTRLLVL.

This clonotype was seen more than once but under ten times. CDR3 loop: CASSPKGARYGIPETQYF. The CDR3 DNA reads as TGTGCCAGCAGCCCGAAGGGAGCGAGATACGGAATCCCAGAGACCCAGTACTTC. This chain joins TRBV3-1 and TRBJ2-5, with a possible D match to TRBD2 (5 bases). Germline assignment: CDR1 LGHDT and CDR2 YNNKEL (reference sequence). With 4 bases removed from V and 4 bases from J, the gap between germline ends came to 25 bases. The CDR3 contains 18 residues.

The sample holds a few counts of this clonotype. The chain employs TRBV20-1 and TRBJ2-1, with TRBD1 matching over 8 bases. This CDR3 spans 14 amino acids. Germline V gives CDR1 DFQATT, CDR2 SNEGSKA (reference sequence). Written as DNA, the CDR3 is TGCAGGGCAGGACAGGGTAGCTCCTACAATGAGCAGTTCTTC. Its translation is CRAGQGSSYNEQFF.

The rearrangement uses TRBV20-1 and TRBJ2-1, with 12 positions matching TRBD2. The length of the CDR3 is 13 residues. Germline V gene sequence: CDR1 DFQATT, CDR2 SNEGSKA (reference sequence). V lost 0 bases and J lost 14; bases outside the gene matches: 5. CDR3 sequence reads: CSARELAGGPEFF. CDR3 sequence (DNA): TGCAGTGCTAGAGAGCTAGCGGGAGGGCCGGAGTTCTTC.

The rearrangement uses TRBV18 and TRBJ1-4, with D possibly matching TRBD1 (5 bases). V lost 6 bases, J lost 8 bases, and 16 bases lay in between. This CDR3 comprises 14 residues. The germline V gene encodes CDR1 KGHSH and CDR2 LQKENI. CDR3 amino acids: CASSPGLRGEKLFF. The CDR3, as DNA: TGTGCCAGCTCTCCGGGACTGAGGGGCGAAAAACTGTTTTTT.

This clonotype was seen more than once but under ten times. The CDR3 DNA reads TGTGCCAGCAGTCTGACTCCGACAGGCGATGAAGCTTTCTTT. Its protein is CASSLTPTGDEAFF. J is TRBJ1-1 and V is TRBV6-5; TRBD1 might be the D (6 bases). Germline CDR1 is MNHEY and CDR2 is SVGAGI. CDR3 size: 14 residues. Trimming shortened V by 5 bases and J by 7 bases, and 17 bases separated the two germline ends.

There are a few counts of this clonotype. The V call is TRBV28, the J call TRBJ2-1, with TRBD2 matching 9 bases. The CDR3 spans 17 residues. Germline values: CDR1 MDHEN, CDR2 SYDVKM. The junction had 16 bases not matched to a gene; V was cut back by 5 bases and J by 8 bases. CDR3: CASSRLDYSGGVDEQFF. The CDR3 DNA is TGTGCCAGCAGTCGCCTCGACTATAGCGGGGGTGTGGATGAGCAGTTCTTC.

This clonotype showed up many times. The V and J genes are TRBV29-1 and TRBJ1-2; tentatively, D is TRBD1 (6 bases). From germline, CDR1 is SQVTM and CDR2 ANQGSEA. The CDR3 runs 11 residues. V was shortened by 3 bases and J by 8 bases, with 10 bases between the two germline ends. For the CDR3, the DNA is TGCAGCGTTGAGGGGGCGTCGGGCTACACCTTC. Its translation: CSVEGASGYTF.

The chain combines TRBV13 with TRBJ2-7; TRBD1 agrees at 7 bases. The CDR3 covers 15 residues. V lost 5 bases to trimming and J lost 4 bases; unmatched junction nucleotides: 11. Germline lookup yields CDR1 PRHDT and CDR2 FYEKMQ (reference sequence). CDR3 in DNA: TGTGCCAGCAGCCTAGACAGGGCGATTTGGTACGAGCAGTACTTC. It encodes CASSLDRAIWYEQYF.